This T cell receptor (beta chain) was found in a study of cytomegalovirus exposure and HLA in healthy donors. 60 Vbeta and 13 Jbeta primers were used in PCR. Measured with immunoSEQ multiplex PCR; TCRdb has only the in-frame clones, and not every one. The sample has about 190,000 clones, 75% to 85% seen once. Germline V lookup: CDR1 WNHNN, CDR2 SYGVQD (reference sequence). The CDR3 is 14 residues long. Trimming cost V 3 bases and J 2 bases, with 10 bases left between them. V and J are TRBV10-1 and TRBJ1-2; D may be TRBD1 (6 bases). This receptor was obtained from a woman aged 25 to 39 in good health and CMV-seropositive. The sequenced sample was PBMCs. The CDR3: CASSEGGANYGYTF. The CDR3 DNA reads as TGCGCCAGCAGTGAAGGGGGAGCAAACTATGGCTACACCTTC.